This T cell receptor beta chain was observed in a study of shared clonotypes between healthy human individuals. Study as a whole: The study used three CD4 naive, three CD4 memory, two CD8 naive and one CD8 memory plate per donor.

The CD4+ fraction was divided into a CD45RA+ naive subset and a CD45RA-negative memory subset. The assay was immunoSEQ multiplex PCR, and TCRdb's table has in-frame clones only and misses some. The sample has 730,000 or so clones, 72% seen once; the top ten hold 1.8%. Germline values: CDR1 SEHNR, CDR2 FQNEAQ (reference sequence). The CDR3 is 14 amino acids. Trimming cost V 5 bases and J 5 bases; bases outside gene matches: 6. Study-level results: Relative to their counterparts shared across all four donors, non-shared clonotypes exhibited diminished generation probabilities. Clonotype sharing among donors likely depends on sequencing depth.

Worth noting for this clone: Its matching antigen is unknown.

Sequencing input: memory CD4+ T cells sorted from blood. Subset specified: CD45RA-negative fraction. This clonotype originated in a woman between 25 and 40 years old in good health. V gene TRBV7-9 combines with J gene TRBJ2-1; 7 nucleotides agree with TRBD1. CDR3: CASSLTTGNNEQFF. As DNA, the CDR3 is TGTGCCAGCAGCCTAACGACAGGGAACAATGAGCAGTTCTTC. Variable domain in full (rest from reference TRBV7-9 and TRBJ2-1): DTGVSQNPRHKITKRGQNVTFRCDPISEHNRLYWYRQTLGQGPEFLTYFQNEAQLEKSRLLSDRFSAERPKGSFSTLEIQRTEQGDSAMYLCASSLTTGNNEQFFGPGTRLTVL.